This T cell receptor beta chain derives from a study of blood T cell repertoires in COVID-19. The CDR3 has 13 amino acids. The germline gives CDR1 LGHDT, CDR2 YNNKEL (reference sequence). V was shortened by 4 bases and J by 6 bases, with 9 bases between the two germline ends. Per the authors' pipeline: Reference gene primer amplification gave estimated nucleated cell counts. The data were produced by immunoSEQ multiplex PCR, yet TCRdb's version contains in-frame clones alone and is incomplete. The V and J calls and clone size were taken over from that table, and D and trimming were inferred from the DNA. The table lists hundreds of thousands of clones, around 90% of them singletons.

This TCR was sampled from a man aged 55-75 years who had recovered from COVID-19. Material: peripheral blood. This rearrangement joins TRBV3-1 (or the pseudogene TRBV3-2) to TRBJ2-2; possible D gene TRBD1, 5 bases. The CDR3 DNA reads TGTGCCAGCAGCCCTCAGGGTGCCGGGGAGCTGTTTTTT. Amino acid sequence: CASSPQGAGELFF.